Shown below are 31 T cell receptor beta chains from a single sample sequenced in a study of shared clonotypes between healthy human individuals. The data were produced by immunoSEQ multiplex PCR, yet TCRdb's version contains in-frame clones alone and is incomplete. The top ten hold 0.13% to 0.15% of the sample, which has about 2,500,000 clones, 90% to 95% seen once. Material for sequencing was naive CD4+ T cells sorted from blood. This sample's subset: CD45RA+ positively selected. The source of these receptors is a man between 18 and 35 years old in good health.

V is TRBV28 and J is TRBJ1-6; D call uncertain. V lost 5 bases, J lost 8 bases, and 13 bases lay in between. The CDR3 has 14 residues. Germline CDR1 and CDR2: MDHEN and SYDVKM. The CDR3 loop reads CASSLPRSDSPLHF. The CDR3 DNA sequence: TGTGCCAGCAGTCTACCCCGTAGTGATTCACCCCTCCACTTT.

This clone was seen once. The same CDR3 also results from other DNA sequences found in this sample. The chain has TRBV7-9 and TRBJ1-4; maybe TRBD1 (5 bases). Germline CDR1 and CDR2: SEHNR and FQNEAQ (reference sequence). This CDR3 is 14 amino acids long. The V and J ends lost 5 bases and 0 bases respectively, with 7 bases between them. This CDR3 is CASSVTATNEKLFF. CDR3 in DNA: TGTGCCAGCAGCGTGACAGCAACTAATGAAAAACTGTTTTTT.

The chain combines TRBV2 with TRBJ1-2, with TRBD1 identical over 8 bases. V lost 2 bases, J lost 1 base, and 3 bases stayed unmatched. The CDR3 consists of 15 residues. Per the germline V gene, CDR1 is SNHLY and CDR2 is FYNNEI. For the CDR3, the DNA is TGTGCCAGCAGTGAACAGGGACAGGTTAACTATGGCTACACCTTC. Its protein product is CASSEQGQVNYGYTF.

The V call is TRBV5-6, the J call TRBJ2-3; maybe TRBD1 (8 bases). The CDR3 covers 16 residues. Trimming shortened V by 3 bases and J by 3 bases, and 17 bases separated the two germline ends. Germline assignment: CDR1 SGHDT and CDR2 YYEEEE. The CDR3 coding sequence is TGTGCCAGCAGCTGGAGGACAGGGACTATGACAGATACGCAGTATTTT. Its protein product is CASSWRTGTMTDTQYF.

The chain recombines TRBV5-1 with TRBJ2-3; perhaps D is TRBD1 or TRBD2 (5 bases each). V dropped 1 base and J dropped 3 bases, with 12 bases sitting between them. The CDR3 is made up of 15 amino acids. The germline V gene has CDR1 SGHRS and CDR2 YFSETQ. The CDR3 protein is CASSLPGSETDTQYF. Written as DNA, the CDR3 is TGCGCCAGCAGCTTGCCAGGGAGCGAAACAGATACGCAGTATTTT. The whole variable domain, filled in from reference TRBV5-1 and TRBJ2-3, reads KAGVTQTPRYLIKTRGQQVTLSCSPISGHRSVSWYQQTPGQGLQFLFEYFSETQRNKGNFPGRFSGRQFSNSRSEMNVSTLELGDSALYLCASSLPGSETDTQYFGPGTRLTVL.

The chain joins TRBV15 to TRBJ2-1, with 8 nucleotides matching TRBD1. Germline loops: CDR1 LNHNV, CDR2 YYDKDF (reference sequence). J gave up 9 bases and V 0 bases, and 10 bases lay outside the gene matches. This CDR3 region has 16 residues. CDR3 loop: CATSREGTGGLSEQFF. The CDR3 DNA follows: TGTGCCACCAGCAGAGAAGGCACAGGGGGGTTGAGTGAGCAGTTCTTC.

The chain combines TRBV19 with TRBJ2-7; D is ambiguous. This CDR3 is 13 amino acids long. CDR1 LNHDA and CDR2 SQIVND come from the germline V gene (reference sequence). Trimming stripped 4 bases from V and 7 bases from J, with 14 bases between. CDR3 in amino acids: CASSSSGRSEQYF. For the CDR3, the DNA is TGTGCCAGTAGTAGTTCCGGACGTTCTGAGCAGTACTTC.

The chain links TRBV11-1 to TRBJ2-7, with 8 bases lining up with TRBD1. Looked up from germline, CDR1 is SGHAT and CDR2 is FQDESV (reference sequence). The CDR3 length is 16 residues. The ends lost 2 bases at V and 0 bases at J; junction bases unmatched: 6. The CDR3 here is CASSLTGQVSSYEQYF. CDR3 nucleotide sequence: TGTGCCAGCAGCTTAACGGGACAGGTAAGCTCCTACGAGCAGTACTTC.

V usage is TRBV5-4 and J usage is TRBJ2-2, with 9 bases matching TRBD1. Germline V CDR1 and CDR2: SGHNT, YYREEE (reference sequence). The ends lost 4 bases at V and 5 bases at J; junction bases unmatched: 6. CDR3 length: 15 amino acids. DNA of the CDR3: TGTGCCAGCAGCCACGCTGGACAGGGGACCGGGGAGCTGTTTTTT. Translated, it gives CASSHAGQGTGELFF. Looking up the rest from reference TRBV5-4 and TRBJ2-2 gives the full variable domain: ETGVTQSPTHLIKTRGQQVTLRCSSQSGHNTVSWYQQALGQGPQFIFQYYREEENGRGNFPPRFSGLQFPNYSSELNVNALELDDSALYLCASSHAGQGTGELFFGEGSRLTVL.

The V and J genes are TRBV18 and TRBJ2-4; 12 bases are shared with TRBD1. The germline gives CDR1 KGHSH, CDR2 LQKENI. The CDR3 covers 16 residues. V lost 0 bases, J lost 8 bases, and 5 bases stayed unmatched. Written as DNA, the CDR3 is TGTGCCAGCTCACCACCGGGACAGGGGGCGCTTCACATTCAGTACTTC. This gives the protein CASSPPGQGALHIQYF.

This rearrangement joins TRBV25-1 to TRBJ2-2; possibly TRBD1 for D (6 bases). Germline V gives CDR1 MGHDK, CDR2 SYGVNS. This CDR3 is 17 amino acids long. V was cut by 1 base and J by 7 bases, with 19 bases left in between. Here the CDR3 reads CASSEFLGTPSGGELFF. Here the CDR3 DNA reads TGTGCCAGCAGTGAATTTTTAGGGACACCCTCGGGCGGGGAGCTGTTTTTT.

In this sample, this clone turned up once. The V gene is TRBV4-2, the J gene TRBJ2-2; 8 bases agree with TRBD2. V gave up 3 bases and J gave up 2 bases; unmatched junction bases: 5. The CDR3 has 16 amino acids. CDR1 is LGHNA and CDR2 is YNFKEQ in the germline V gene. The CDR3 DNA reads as TGTGCCAGCAGCCAGGGAGCGGGGGCTAACACCGGGGAGCTGTTTTTT. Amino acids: CASSQGAGANTGELFF.

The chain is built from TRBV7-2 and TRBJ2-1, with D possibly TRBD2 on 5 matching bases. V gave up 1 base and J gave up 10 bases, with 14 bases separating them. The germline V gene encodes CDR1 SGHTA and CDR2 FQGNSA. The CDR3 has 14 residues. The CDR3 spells CASSLDPGMGEQFF. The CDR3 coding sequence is TGTGCCAGCAGCTTAGACCCGGGGATGGGCGAGCAGTTCTTC.

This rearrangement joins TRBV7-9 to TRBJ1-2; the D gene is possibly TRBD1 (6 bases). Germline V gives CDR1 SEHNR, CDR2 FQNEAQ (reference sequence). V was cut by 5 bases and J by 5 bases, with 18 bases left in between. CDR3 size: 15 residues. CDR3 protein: CASSASGTRLYGYTF. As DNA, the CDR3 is TGTGCCAGCAGCGCTTCCGGGACACGCTTATATGGCTACACCTTC.

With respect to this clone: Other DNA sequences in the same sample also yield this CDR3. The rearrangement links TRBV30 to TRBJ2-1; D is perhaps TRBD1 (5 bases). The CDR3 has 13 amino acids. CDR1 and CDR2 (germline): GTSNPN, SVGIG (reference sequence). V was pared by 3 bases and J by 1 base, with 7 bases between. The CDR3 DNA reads TGTGCCTGGAGGGCAGGGTCCTACAATGAGCAGTTCTTC. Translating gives CAWRAGSYNEQFF.

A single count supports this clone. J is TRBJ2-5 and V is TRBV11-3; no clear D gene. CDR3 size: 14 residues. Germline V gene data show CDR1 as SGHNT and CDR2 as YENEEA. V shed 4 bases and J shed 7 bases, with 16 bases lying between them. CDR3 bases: TGTGCCAGCAGCTCCCAGCCGGGCAGTGGGACCCAGTACTTC. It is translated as CASSSQPGSGTQYF.

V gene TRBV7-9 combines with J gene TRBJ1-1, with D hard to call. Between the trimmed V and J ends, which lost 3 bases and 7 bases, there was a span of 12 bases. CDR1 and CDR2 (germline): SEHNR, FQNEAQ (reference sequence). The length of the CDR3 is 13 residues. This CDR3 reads CASSFGQAYEAFF. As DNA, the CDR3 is TGTGCCAGCAGCTTCGGTCAGGCCTATGAAGCTTTCTTT.

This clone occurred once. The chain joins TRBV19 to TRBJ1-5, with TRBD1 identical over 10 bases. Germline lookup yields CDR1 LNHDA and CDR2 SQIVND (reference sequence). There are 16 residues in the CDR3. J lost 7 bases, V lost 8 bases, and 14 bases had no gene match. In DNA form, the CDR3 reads TGTGCCAGTGAGTCACCGGGACAGGGGTCCTGGCAGCCCCAGCATTTT. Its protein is CASESPGQGSWQPQHF.

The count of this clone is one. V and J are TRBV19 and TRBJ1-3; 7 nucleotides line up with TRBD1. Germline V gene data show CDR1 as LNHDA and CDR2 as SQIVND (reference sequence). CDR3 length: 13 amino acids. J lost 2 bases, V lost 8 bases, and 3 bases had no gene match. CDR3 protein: CASGRGTGNTIYF. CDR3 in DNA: TGTGCCAGTGGCAGGGGGACTGGAAACACCATATATTTT.

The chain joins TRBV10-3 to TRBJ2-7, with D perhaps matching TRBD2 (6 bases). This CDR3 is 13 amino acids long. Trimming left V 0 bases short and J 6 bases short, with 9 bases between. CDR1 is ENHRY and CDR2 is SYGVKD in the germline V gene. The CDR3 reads CAISESRLGEQYF. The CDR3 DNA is TGTGCCATCAGTGAGTCCCGACTAGGCGAGCAGTACTTC.

This chain's CDR3 is CASSQSRQNNQPQHF. CDR3 bases: TGCGCCAGCAGTCAATCAAGACAGAACAATCAGCCCCAGCATTTT. The genes are TRBV23-1 and TRBJ1-5; TRBD1 is a possible D gene (5 bases). TRBV23-1 carries the ORF label, with uncertain function. The CDR3 consists of 15 residues. Trimming shortened V by 0 bases and J by 3 bases, and 9 bases separated the two germline ends.

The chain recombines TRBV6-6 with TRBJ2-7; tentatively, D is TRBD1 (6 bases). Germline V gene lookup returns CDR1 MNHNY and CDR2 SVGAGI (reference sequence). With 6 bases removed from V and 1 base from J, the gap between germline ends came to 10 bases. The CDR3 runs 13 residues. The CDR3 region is CASRAGESYEQYF. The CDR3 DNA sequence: TGTGCCAGCAGGGCAGGGGAGTCCTACGAGCAGTACTTC.

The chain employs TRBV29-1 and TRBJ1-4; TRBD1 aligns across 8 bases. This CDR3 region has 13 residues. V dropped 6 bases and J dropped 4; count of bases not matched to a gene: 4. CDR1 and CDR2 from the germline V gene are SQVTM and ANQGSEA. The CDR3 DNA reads TGCAGCGTAACAGGGGGGGATAATGAAAAACTGTTTTTT. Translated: CSVTGGDNEKLFF.

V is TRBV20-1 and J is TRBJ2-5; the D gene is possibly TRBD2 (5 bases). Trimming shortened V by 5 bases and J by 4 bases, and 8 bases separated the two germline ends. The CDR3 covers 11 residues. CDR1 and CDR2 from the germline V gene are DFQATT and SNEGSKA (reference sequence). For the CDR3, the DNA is TGCAGTGCTCCGGAGGTAGAGACCCAGTACTTC. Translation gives CSAPEVETQYF.

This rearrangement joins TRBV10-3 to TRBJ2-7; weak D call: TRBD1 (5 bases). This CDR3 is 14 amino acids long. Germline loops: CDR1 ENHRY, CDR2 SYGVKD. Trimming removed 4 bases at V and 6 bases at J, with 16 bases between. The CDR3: CAISATEVVVEQYF. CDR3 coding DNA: TGTGCCATCAGTGCGACAGAGGTAGTCGTCGAGCAGTACTTC.

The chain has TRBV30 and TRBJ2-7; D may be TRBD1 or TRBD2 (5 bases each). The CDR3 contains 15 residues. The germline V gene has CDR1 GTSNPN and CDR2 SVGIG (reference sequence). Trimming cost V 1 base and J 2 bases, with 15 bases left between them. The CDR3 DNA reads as TGTGCCTGGAGTGGGGGGTCTTTAACCCCCTACGAGCAGTACTTC. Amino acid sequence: CAWSGGSLTPYEQYF.

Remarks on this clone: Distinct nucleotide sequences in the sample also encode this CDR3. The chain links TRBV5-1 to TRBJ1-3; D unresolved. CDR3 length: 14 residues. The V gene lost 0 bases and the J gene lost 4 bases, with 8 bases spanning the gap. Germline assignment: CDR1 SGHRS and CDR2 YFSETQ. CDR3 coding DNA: TGCGCCAGCAGCTTGGCGGGGTACGGAAACACCATATATTTT. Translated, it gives CASSLAGYGNTIYF.

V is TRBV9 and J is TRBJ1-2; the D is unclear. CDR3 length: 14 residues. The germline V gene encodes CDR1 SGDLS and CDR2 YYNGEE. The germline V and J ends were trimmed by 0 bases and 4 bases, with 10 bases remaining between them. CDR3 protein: CASSVALGSYGYTF. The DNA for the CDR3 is TGTGCCAGCAGCGTAGCCCTGGGGAGCTATGGCTACACCTTC.

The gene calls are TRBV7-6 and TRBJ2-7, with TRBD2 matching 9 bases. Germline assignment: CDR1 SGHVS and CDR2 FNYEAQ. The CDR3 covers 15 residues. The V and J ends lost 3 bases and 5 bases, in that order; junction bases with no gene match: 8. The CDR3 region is CASSFLLAGSHEQYF. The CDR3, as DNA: TGTGCCAGCAGCTTTTTGCTAGCGGGGTCCCACGAGCAGTACTTC.

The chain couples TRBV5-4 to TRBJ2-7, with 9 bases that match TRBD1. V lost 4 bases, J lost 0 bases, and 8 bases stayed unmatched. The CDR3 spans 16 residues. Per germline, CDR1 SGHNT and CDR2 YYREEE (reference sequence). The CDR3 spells CASSQRTGDSSYEQYF. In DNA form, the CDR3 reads TGTGCCAGCAGCCAACGGACAGGGGATAGCTCCTACGAGCAGTACTTC.

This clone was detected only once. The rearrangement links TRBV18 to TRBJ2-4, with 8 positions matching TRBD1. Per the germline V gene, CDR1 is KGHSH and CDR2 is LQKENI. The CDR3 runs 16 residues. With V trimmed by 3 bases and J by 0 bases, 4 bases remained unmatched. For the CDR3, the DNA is TGTGCCAGCTCACCCGGACAGGGTCTAGCCAAAAACATTCAGTACTTC. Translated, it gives CASSPGQGLAKNIQYF.